This TCR beta chain was captured in a study of blood T cell repertoires in COVID-19. The CDR3 has 15 amino acids. Germline CDR1 and CDR2: SQVTM and ANQGSEA. Trimming removed 5 bases from V and 2 bases from J; junction bases left unmatched: 9. Some clones are missing from TCRdb's copy, which holds only in-frame ones; the method was immunoSEQ multiplex PCR. Of approximately 250,000 clones in the sample, around 93% were seen once. The rearrangement links TRBV29-1 to TRBJ2-3; 8 bases are shared with TRBD2. This TCR derives from a man aged 40-55 years who had been exposed to COVID-19. Material: PBMCs or T cells enriched from blood (not recorded which). The CDR3 sequence is CSVSQTSVSTDTQYF. DNA for the CDR3: TGCAGCGTTTCTCAGACTAGCGTGTCCACAGATACGCAGTATTTT.